One sample yielded the 18 T cell receptor beta chains listed below, sequenced in a study of OX40 agonist ivuxolimab in advanced cancers. To prepare the library, the immunoSEQ multiplex PCR assay was applied. As stored in TCRdb, this immuneACCESS dataset retains in-frame rearrangements with V and J assigned. A fraction of the clones does not appear; measured against another copy, unresolved V genes explain less than half of the discrepancy, and the remainder lacks a known reason. The sample table records tens of thousands of clones; 87% of these occur just once. The ten largest clones represent roughly 1.3% of the sample. The sample was CD4+ or CD8+ T cells sorted from blood, taken in a trial of the OX40 agonist ivuxolimab. The receptors here all came from an adult with an advanced solid tumor such as melanoma, head and neck, liver or kidney cancer.

The chain is built from TRBV9 and TRBJ2-3, with 11 bases that match TRBD2. The V and J ends lost 0 bases and 1 base, in that order; junction bases with no gene match: 1. Per the germline V gene, CDR1 is SGDLS and CDR2 is YYNGEE. The CDR3 is 16 amino acids. CDR3: CASSVELAGGTDTQYF. CDR3 DNA sequence: TGTGCCAGCAGCGTAGAACTAGCGGGAGGCACAGATACGCAGTATTTT.

The chain is built from TRBV10-2 and TRBJ1-1; 9 nucleotides align to TRBD1. CDR3 length equals 12 residues. The germline V gene encodes CDR1 WSHSY and CDR2 SAAADI. Trimming took 2 bases from V and 11 from J; bases not matched to a gene: 3. The CDR3 loop is CASSERDRVAFF. CDR3 DNA sequence: TGCGCCAGCAGTGAGAGGGACAGGGTGGCTTTCTTT.

This sequence joins TRBV5-1 and TRBJ1-1, with no clear D. The CDR3 spans 17 residues. Germline-derived CDR1 and CDR2 are SGHRS and YFSETQ. V lost 0 bases to trimming and J lost 0 bases, with 15 bases between them. The CDR3 region is CASSLGRVAGMNTEAFF. The CDR3 bases are TGCGCCAGCAGCTTGGGGCGCGTCGCCGGGATGAACACTGAAGCTTTCTTT.

This rearrangement joins TRBV7-2 to TRBJ2-1; D not resolved. The length of the CDR3 is 15 residues. Trimming removed 6 bases at V and 0 bases at J, with 12 bases between. Germline-derived CDR1 and CDR2 are SGHTA and FQGNSA. The CDR3 is CASSADQNSYNEQFF. The CDR3 DNA is TGTGCCAGCAGTGCAGACCAAAACTCCTACAATGAGCAGTTCTTC.

The V gene is TRBV4-1, the J gene TRBJ1-5, with 7 bases aligning to TRBD1. The germline CDR1 and CDR2 sequences are MGHRA and YSYEKL. This CDR3 contains 19 residues. V was pared by 2 bases and J by 0 bases, with 13 bases of the junction left unmatched. CDR3 nucleotide sequence: TGCGCCAGCAGCCAAACCGGGACAGATGTTTTACTTAGCAATCAGCCCCAGCATTTT. Amino acids: CASSQTGTDVLLSNQPQHF.

The gene calls are TRBV4-1 and TRBJ2-5; D not certain. CDR3 length equals 13 residues. Germline loops: CDR1 MGHRA, CDR2 YSYEKL. Trimming stripped 1 base from V and 4 bases from J, with 7 bases between. CDR3 nucleotide sequence: TGCGCCAGCAGCCAAGTCCCTTCAGAGACCCAGTACTTC. Its protein is CASSQVPSETQYF.

The chain uses TRBV2 and TRBJ1-5, with 10 positions matching TRBD1. Germline trimming cut 6 bases from V and 6 bases from J; bases unmatched to any gene: 5. The CDR3 has 14 residues. Germline CDR1 reads SNHLY; CDR2 reads FYNNEI. DNA of the CDR3: TGTGCCAGCAGGGGGACAGGGGCGGGTCAGCCCCAGCATTTT. Translated, it gives CASRGTGAGQPQHF.

The genes are TRBV7-2 and TRBJ1-4; D remains ambiguous. Trimming removed 2 bases from V and 4 bases from J, with 11 bases in between. This CDR3 contains 15 residues. CDR1 and CDR2 (germline): SGHTA, FQGNSA. In DNA, the CDR3 is TGTGCCAGCAGCTTATCAGGACCGGTTAATGAAAAACTGTTTTTT. It encodes CASSLSGPVNEKLFF. The full variable domain, with the rest looked up from reference TRBV7-2 and TRBJ1-4, is GAGVSQSPSNKVTEKGKDVELRCDPISGHTALYWYRQSLGQGLEFLIYFQGNSAPDKSGLPSDRFSAERTGGSVSTLTIQRTQQEDSAVYLCASSLSGPVNEKLFFGSGTQLSVL.

Here the CDR3 reads CASWEGGGGETQYF. CDR3 bases: TGTGCCAGTTGGGAAGGGGGCGGCGGGGAGACCCAGTACTTC. The V and J genes are TRBV28 and TRBJ2-5; TRBD1 matches at 7 bases. The CDR3 covers 14 residues. CDR1 and CDR2 from the germline V gene are MDHEN and SYDVKM. V gave up 9 bases and J gave up 5 bases; unmatched junction bases: 12.

The V and J genes are TRBV27 and TRBJ1-1, with 7 bases fitting TRBD1. The CDR3 consists of 14 residues. Germline V gene data show CDR1 as MNHEY and CDR2 as SMNVEV (reference sequence). The junction had 10 bases not matched to a gene; V was cut back by 6 bases and J by 6 bases. The CDR3 protein is CASRWAEGASEAFF. The CDR3 DNA sequence: TGTGCCAGCAGATGGGCCGAGGGGGCCTCTGAAGCTTTCTTT.

The chain recombines TRBV6-5 with TRBJ2-3; TRBD1 agrees at 11 bases. CDR1 is MNHEY and CDR2 is SVGAGI in the germline V gene. Trimming at V came to 4 bases and at J to 3 bases, leaving 0 bases not matched to a gene. The CDR3 is 14 amino acids. The CDR3: CASSWDRGTDTQYF. In nucleotides, the CDR3 is TGTGCCAGCAGTTGGGACAGGGGGACAGATACGCAGTATTTT.

The chain uses TRBV6-5 and TRBJ1-1, with TRBD1 matching over 7 bases. J lost 0 bases, V lost 6 bases, and 7 bases had no gene match. The CDR3 length is 15 residues. Germline-derived CDR1 and CDR2 are MNHEY and SVGAGI. This CDR3 reads CASRETGNMNTEAFF. The CDR3 bases are TGTGCCAGCAGGGAGACAGGGAACATGAACACTGAAGCTTTCTTT.

The chain uses TRBV2 and TRBJ2-7; 8 positions agree with TRBD2. V was clipped by 11 bases and J by 0 bases; unmatched bases: 3. The germline gives CDR1 SNHLY, CDR2 FYNNEI. The length of the CDR3 is 12 residues. The CDR3 DNA is TGTGCCTGCGGGAGGAACTCCTACGAGCAGTACTTC. Translating it yields CACGRNSYEQYF.

This chain links TRBV18 with TRBJ2-1; TRBD2 matches at 7 bases. CDR1 is KGHSH and CDR2 is LQKENI in the germline V gene. The CDR3 loop spans 15 amino acids. Trimming took 4 bases from V and 1 from J; bases not matched to a gene: 4. CDR3 coding DNA: TGTGCCAGCTCACTAGCGGGTTTTTCCTACAATGAGCAGTTCTTC. The encoded protein is CASSLAGFSYNEQFF.

The V and J genes are TRBV7-9 and TRBJ2-7, with D perhaps matching TRBD1 (5 bases). This CDR3 has 11 residues. Germline CDR1 and CDR2: SEHNR and FQNEAQ (reference sequence). V lost 5 bases and J 6 bases, leaving 8 bases between the germline ends. The CDR3 loop reads CASSTRVEQYF. The DNA of the CDR3 is TGTGCCAGCAGCACCAGGGTCGAGCAGTACTTC.

CDR3 loop: CASSTSASGSGEQFF. The CDR3 DNA reads as TGTGCCAGCAGTACTAGCGCTAGCGGGAGTGGTGAGCAGTTCTTC. The chain uses TRBV28 and TRBJ2-1; 10 bases are shared with TRBD2. Germline CDR1 MDHEN, CDR2 SYDVKM. V dropped 5 bases and J dropped 9; count of bases not matched to a gene: 10. The CDR3 runs 15 residues.

The CDR3 DNA sequence: TGCGCCAGCAGCTTGGGGCGGGGGAAGGAGTATGGCTACACCTTC. Translated: CASSLGRGKEYGYTF. This chain uses TRBV5-1 with TRBJ1-2; D may be TRBD1 (5 bases). The CDR3 is 15 residues long. V shed 0 bases and J shed 5 bases, with 14 bases lying between them. Germline-derived CDR1 and CDR2 are SGHRS and YFSETQ.

This clone was seen more than once but under ten times. The V gene is TRBV7-2, the J gene TRBJ2-1; possibly TRBD2 for D (6 bases). The ends were cut back, 1 base at V and 4 bases at J, with 11 bases in the middle. The CDR3 is 15 amino acids. Germline V gives CDR1 SGHTA, CDR2 FQGNSA. The CDR3 DNA follows: TGTGCCAGCAGCTTAGGTCTAGCGTCATACAATGAGCAGTTCTTC. This encodes CASSLGLASYNEQFF.